These 16 T cell receptor beta chains came from one sample sequenced in a study of blood T cell repertoires in COVID-19. Sequenced by immunoSEQ multiplex PCR; TCRdb stores in-frame clones only, minus some. The sample holds about 170,000 clones; approximately 92% are singletons and the top ten take 3.5% to 5%. Input material: peripheral blood. Source of these receptors: a woman in her forties or fifties with acute or convalescent COVID-19.

In this sample, this clone turned up once. The chain employs TRBV13 and TRBJ1-2, with D uncertain. Germline CDR1 PRHDT, CDR2 FYEKMQ (reference sequence). Trimming left V 4 bases short and J 0 bases short, with 9 bases between. The CDR3 is 14 amino acids. The CDR3 loop is CASSSTETNYGYTF. The DNA for the CDR3 is TGTGCCAGCAGCTCAACAGAAACTAACTATGGCTACACCTTC.

The chain is built from TRBV24-1 and TRBJ1-2; the D is unclear. CDR3 length: 13 residues. V was cut by 4 bases and J by 1 base, with 6 bases left in between. The V gene's germline CDR1 is KGHDR and CDR2 SFDVKD. DNA for the CDR3: TGTGCCACCAGTGAGAGCCTTAACTATGGCTACACCTTC. This encodes CATSESLNYGYTF.

The rearrangement joins TRBV24-1 to TRBJ1-2; possible D gene TRBD1, 6 bases. Germline CDR1 KGHDR, CDR2 SFDVKD. The CDR3 sequence is 16 residues long. V lost 3 bases to trimming and J lost 0 bases, with 13 bases between them. CDR3 bases: TGTGCCACCAGTGATCGCGACAGGAAAACTAACTATGGCTACACCTTC. Protein sequence: CATSDRDRKTNYGYTF.

This clone was seen a single time. CDR3 DNA sequence: TGTGCCTGGAGTGTATTAGGGGTAGGGGGGGCAATTGGCTACACCTTC. Protein product: CAWSVLGVGGAIGYTF. J is TRBJ1-2 and V is TRBV30; perhaps TRBD1 as D (6 bases). Trimming cost V 0 bases and J 7 bases, with 21 bases left between them. The CDR3 loop spans 16 amino acids. CDR1 is GTSNPN and CDR2 is SVGIG in the germline V gene (reference sequence).

The chain is built from TRBV5-4 and TRBJ2-7; no clear D. Trimming pared 3 bases from V and 6 bases from J, leaving 13 bases between. Germline V gene lookup returns CDR1 SGHNT and CDR2 YYREEE (reference sequence). This CDR3 spans 13 amino acids. This chain's CDR3 is CASSWAGSVEQYF. The CDR3 region has the DNA TGTGCCAGCAGCTGGGCAGGCTCAGTCGAGCAGTACTTC.

The rearrangement joins TRBV3-1 (or the pseudogene TRBV3-2) to TRBJ2-1; 9 bases agree with TRBD2. The CDR3 has 16 amino acids. The germline CDR1 and CDR2 sequences are LGHDT and YNNKEL (reference sequence). After removal of 4 bases from V and 3 bases from J, the junction contained 7 bases not matched to a gene. The chain's CDR3 is CASSPKAGGSYNEQFF. The DNA of the CDR3 is TGTGCCAGCAGCCCCAAAGCGGGAGGTAGCTACAATGAGCAGTTCTTC.

This rearrangement joins TRBV2 to TRBJ1-5; a possible D gene is TRBD1 (5 bases). CDR3 size: 15 residues. V was pared by 8 bases and J by 2 bases, with 16 bases between. Germline CDR1 SNHLY, CDR2 FYNNEI. The CDR3 spells CASGGFGLGNQPQHF. In DNA form, the CDR3 reads TGTGCCAGCGGGGGGTTTGGTTTAGGCAATCAGCCCCAGCATTTT.

The V and J genes are TRBV19 and TRBJ1-3, with TRBD1 as a possible D gene (6 bases). Between the trimmed V and J ends, which lost 6 bases and 4 bases, there was a span of 10 bases. This CDR3 is built from 13 residues. Germline V gene lookup returns CDR1 LNHDA and CDR2 SQIVND (reference sequence). Here the CDR3 reads CASRQGAGNTIYF. The CDR3 DNA reads as TGTGCCAGTAGACAGGGAGCAGGAAACACCATATATTTT.

The V and J genes are TRBV5-1 and TRBJ2-6; 8 bases fit TRBD2. The CDR3 covers 20 residues. Germline CDR1 SGHRS, CDR2 YFSETQ. V dropped 1 base and J dropped 1; count of bases not matched to a gene: 13. The CDR3 sequence is CASSLTSVAGSISGANVLTF. In DNA form, the CDR3 reads TGCGCCAGCAGCTTGACATCCGTAGCGGGGTCGATATCTGGGGCCAACGTCCTGACTTTC.

This clone was seen a single time. DNA of the CDR3: TGTGCCACCAACTCCGCGACAGGGGTAGTCTACGAGCAGTACTTC. Translated, it gives CATNSATGVVYEQYF. V usage is TRBV10-3 and J usage is TRBJ2-7; 8 bases match TRBD1. V lost 10 bases and J lost 3; bases outside the gene matches: 14. The CDR3 sequence is 15 residues long. In germline, CDR1 is ENHRY, CDR2 SYGVKD.

This chain uses TRBV6-1 with TRBJ2-2; D is perhaps TRBD1 (7 bases). In germline, CDR1 is MNHNS, CDR2 SASEGT. The CDR3 loop spans 17 amino acids. The ends were cut back, 3 bases at V and 6 bases at J, with 20 bases in the middle. In nucleotides, the CDR3 is TGTGCCAGCAGTGAGGAGGGACAGATCATCTTCGCCGGGGAGCTGTTTTTT. This encodes CASSEEGQIIFAGELFF.

The rearrangement joins TRBV12-3 or TRBV12-4 to TRBJ1-1; a possible D gene is TRBD1 (5 bases). V dropped 8 bases and J dropped 6 bases, with 10 bases sitting between them. There are 11 residues in the CDR3. CDR3 region: CASGWGAEAFF. CDR3 DNA sequence: TGTGCCAGCGGGTGGGGCGCTGAAGCTTTCTTT.

The chain recombines TRBV3-1 (or the pseudogene TRBV3-2) with TRBJ2-1, with D possibly being TRBD2 (5 bases). Germline V CDR1 and CDR2: LGHDT, YNNKEL (reference sequence). The CDR3 sequence is 15 residues long. Trimming pared 4 bases from V and 4 bases from J, leaving 14 bases between. The CDR3 nucleotides read TGTGCCAGCAGCCGGGTGGGAGTTGTTTACAATGAGCAGTTCTTC. Its translation: CASSRVGVVYNEQFF.

The chain joins TRBV5-4 to TRBJ1-2, with D possibly matching TRBD1 (5 bases). The length of the CDR3 is 15 residues. Germline CDR1 is SGHNT and CDR2 is YYREEE (reference sequence). Trimming shortened V by 0 bases and J by 2 bases, and 11 bases separated the two germline ends. CDR3 in DNA: TGTGCCAGCAGCTTGGAGGTCAGGGCAAACTATGGCTACACCTTC. Residues: CASSLEVRANYGYTF.

This sequence joins TRBV12-3 or TRBV12-4 and TRBJ2-1; D perhaps matches TRBD2 (5 bases). This CDR3 comprises 12 residues. With 3 bases removed from V and 10 bases from J, the gap between germline ends came to 10 bases. Here the CDR3 reads CASSFSGTEQFF. As DNA, the CDR3 is TGTGCCAGCAGTTTTTCGGGAACGGAGCAGTTCTTC.

This clone was seen only once. Here the CDR3 reads CASSLAAGGPTDTQYF. CDR3 coding DNA: TGTGCCAGCAGTTTAGCGGCGGGAGGGCCCACAGATACGCAGTATTTT. The rearrangement links TRBV27 to TRBJ2-3; 9 bases are shared with TRBD2. Germline CDR1 is MNHEY and CDR2 is SMNVEV (reference sequence). The V gene end was trimmed by 2 bases and the J gene end by 2 bases; junction bases not matched to a gene: 5. This CDR3 comprises 16 residues.